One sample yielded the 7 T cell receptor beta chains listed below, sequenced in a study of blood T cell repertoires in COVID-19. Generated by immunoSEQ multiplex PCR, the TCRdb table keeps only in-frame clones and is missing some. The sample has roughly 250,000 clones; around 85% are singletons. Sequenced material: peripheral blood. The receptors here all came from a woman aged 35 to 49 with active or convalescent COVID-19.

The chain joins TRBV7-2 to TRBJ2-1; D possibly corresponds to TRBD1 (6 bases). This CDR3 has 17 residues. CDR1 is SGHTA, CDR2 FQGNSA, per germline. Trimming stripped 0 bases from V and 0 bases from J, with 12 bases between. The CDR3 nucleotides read TGTGCCAGCAGCTTAGCACAGGGATGGGGCTCCTACAATGAGCAGTTCTTC. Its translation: CASSLAQGWGSYNEQFF.

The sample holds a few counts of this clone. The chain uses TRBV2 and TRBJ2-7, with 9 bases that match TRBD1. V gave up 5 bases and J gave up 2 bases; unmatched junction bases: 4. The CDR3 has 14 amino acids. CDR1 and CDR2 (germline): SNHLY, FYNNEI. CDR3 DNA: TGTGCCAGCAGTTCTCGGACAGGGGCCTACGAGCAGTACTTC. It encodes CASSSRTGAYEQYF.

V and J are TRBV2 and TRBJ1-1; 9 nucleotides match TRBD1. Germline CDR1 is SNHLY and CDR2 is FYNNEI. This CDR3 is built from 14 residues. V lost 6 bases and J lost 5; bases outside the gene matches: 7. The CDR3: CASRGGQGLTEAFF. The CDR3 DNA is TGTGCCAGCAGGGGAGGACAGGGGTTGACTGAAGCTTTCTTT.

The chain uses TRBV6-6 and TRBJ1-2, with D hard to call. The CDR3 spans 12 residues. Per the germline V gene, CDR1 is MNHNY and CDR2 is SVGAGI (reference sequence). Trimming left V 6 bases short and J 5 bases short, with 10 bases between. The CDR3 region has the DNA TGTGCCAGCAGCGCCGACGGGTATGGCTACACCTTC. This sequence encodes CASSADGYGYTF.

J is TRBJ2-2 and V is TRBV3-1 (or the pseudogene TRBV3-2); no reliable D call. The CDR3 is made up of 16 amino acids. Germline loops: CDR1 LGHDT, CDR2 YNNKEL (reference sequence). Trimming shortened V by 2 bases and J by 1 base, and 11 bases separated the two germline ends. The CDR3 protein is CASSQFSTLNTGELFF. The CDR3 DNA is TGTGCCAGCAGCCAATTCTCCACATTGAACACCGGGGAGCTGTTTTTT.

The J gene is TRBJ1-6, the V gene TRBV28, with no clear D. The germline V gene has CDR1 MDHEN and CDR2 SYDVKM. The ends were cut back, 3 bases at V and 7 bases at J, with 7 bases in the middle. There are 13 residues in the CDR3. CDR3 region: CASSFAWNSPLHF. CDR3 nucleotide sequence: TGTGCCAGCAGTTTCGCGTGGAATTCACCCCTCCACTTT.

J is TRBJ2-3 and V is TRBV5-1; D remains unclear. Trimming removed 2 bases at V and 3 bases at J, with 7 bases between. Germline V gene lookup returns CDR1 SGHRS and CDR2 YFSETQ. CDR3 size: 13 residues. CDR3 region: CASSLSVTDTQYF. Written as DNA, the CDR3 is TGCGCCAGCAGCTTATCAGTTACAGATACGCAGTATTTT.